This T cell receptor (beta chain) comes out of a study of T cells in Graves' hyperthyroidism and ophthalmopathy. Study-level findings and limits: Within blood appeared most thyroid clonotypes that had expanded above 0.001.

The CDR3 extends over 14 amino acids. The germline CDR1 and CDR2 sequences are DFQATT and SNEGSKA (reference sequence). V shed 6 bases and J 1 base; nucleotides not matched to a gene: 3. To note about this clonotype: Its target is unknown.

Amplification targeted TCR beta CDR3 regions from RNA transcripts. First-round RT-PCR targeting the TCR CDR3 was performed with the HTBI primer set. TCRdb independently ran MiXCR on the multiplex PCR reads; one entry per CDR3 protein. The data show approximately 500,000 distinct CDR3 sequences, just over 45% seen once. The sequenced sample consisted of peripheral blood or thyroid tissue (not recorded which). The chain is built from TRBV20-1 and TRBJ1-2, with 12 bases aligning to TRBD1. This sequence originates from a woman between 18 and 29 years old with Graves' hyperthyroidism. The CDR3 loop reads CSAGTGGLNYGYTF. The CDR3 DNA follows: TGCAGTGCCGGGACAGGGGGCCTTAACTATGGCTACACCTTC.